The 2 T cell receptor beta chains reported below all come from one sample, sequenced in a study of blood T cell repertoires in COVID-19. Repertoires were generated with immunoSEQ multiplex PCR, while TCRdb's copy carries only in-frame clones and drops some. The sample lists around 68,000 clones; 80% to 85% were seen once. The sample was peripheral blood. The receptors originated from a human donor in a cohort sampled during active COVID-19.

This clone was observed at least ten times. This sequence joins TRBV5-5 and TRBJ2-4; no reliable D call. Germline V gene lookup returns CDR1 SGHKS and CDR2 YYEKEE (reference sequence). The V gene lost 0 bases and the J gene lost 0 bases, with 10 bases spanning the gap. CDR3 length equals 16 residues. CDR3 sequence reads: CASSLGALLAKNIQYF. CDR3 nucleotide sequence: TGTGCCAGCAGCTTGGGGGCACTCCTAGCCAAAAACATTCAGTACTTC.

This clone was observed a few times. The V gene is TRBV24-1, the J gene TRBJ1-1; D is unclear. This CDR3 spans 13 amino acids. Per the germline V gene, CDR1 is KGHDR and CDR2 is SFDVKD. V was clipped by 8 bases and J by 1 base, with 10 bases between them. CDR3 in DNA: TGTGCCACCAAGTCAGGATGGAACACTGAAGCTTTCTTT. Amino acid sequence: CATKSGWNTEAFF.